These 3 T cell receptor beta chains were all obtained from the same sample, sequenced in a study of beta chain features in type 1 diabetes. The sequenced template was cDNA made from the entire isolated RNA. Sequenced by immunoSEQ multiplex PCR; TCRdb stores in-frame clones only, minus some. The sample contains more than 350,000 clones, 11% of which appear only once. Source material: naive CD4+ T cells from blood. All receptors come from a young woman in good health.

This clone was seen more than once but under ten times. The J gene is TRBJ1-4, the V gene TRBV7-8, with TRBD1 matching over 7 bases. The V gene end was trimmed by 5 bases and the J gene end by 5 bases; junction bases not matched to a gene: 11. The CDR3 contains 16 residues. Germline CDR1 is SGHVS and CDR2 is FQNEAQ. The CDR3: CASSTHPGQKNEKLFF. As DNA, the CDR3 is TGTGCCAGCAGCACCCACCCGGGACAGAAGAATGAAAAACTGTTTTTT.

The chain joins TRBV29-1 to TRBJ2-3, with a tentative D call TRBD2 (7 bases). Trimming removed 6 bases from V and 6 bases from J, with 28 bases in between. Germline V gene data show CDR1 as SQVTM and CDR2 as ANQGSEA. This CDR3 region has 17 residues. The CDR3 is CSVQTQWRGPRGDTQYF. The CDR3 DNA sequence: TGCAGCGTCCAAACCCAATGGCGGGGGCCAAGGGGGGATACGCAGTATTTT.

The gene calls are TRBV21-1 and TRBJ2-5; the listed D gene, TRBD2, was not tested against the DNA. TRBV21-1 is assigned pseudogene status. This CDR3 comprises 17 residues. Written as DNA, the CDR3 is TGTGCCAGCAGCAAAGTCGGCGGGGAAACCCTAAAGGAGACCCAGTACTTC. Encoded protein: CASSKVGGETLKETQYF.